The 27 T cell receptor beta chains below all came from one sample that was sequenced in a study of CD8 T cells in Susac syndrome. Random-hexamer reverse transcription was applied to roughly 0.5 to 1 ug RNA. TCRdb reanalysed the immunoSEQ multiplex PCR reads using MiXCR and keeps one entry per CDR3 protein. The sample lists 180,000 or so distinct CDR3 sequences; around 94% were seen once. The sequenced sample consisted of CD4+ T cells from PBMCs. The receptors here all came from a human donor in good health.

V is TRBV20-1 and J is TRBJ2-1; 10 bases are shared with TRBD1. Germline trimming cut 5 bases from V and 8 bases from J; bases unmatched to any gene: 3. Germline CDR1 DFQATT, CDR2 SNEGSKA (reference sequence). The length of the CDR3 is 12 residues. The CDR3 protein is CSAEGQGYEQFF. CDR3 coding DNA: TGCAGTGCTGAGGGACAGGGGTATGAGCAGTTCTTC.

The V and J genes are TRBV6-2 or TRBV6-3 and TRBJ2-7, with D maybe TRBD2 (6 bases). CDR1 and CDR2 (germline): MNHEY, SVGEGT. The germline V and J ends were trimmed by 9 bases and 5 bases, with 11 bases remaining between them. CDR3 length equals 11 residues. The CDR3 nucleotides are TGTGCCAGTCGGGACTCTCACGAGCAGTACTTC. Translated: CASRDSHEQYF.

The genes are TRBV30 and TRBJ2-1, with TRBD2 as a possible D gene (5 bases). Deletions cut 2 bases from V and 9 bases from J, with 5 bases between. Germline V lookup: CDR1 GTSNPN, CDR2 SVGIG (reference sequence). This CDR3 has 10 residues. The CDR3, as DNA: TGTGCCTGGAGTAGCGGTGAGCAGTTCTTC. Translation: CAWSSGEQFF. The whole variable domain, filled in from reference TRBV30 and TRBJ2-1, reads SQTIHQWPATLVQPVGSPLSLECTVEGTSNPNLYWYRQAAGRGLQLLFYSVGIGQISSEVPQNLSASRPQDRQFILSSKKLLLSDSGFYLCAWSSGEQFFGPGTRLTVL.

For the CDR3, the DNA is TGTGCCAGCAGCCAAGTCGGACAGTACAATGAGCAGTTCTTC. Amino acids: CASSQVGQYNEQFF. J is TRBJ2-1 and V is TRBV14, with D possibly being TRBD1 (6 bases). Trimming removed 1 base at V and 4 bases at J, with 8 bases between. Germline-derived CDR1 and CDR2 are SGHDN and FVKESK. The CDR3 contains 14 residues.

The chain links TRBV2 to TRBJ1-5; D is uncertain. From germline, CDR1 is SNHLY and CDR2 FYNNEI. Trimming pared 4 bases from V and 5 bases from J, leaving 12 bases between. This CDR3 has 14 residues. CDR3 nucleotide sequence: TGTGCCAGCAGTGGGTCCGTACCGTATCAGCCCCAGCATTTT. Translating it yields CASSGSVPYQPQHF. The variable domain in full, with the rest retrieved from reference TRBV2 and TRBJ1-5, is EPEVTQTPSHQVTQMGQEVILRCVPISNHLYFYWYRQILGQKVEFLVSFYNNEISEKSEIFDDQFSVERPDGSNFTLKIRSTKLEDSAMYFCASSGSVPYQPQHFGDGTRLSIL.

The rearrangement uses TRBV28 and TRBJ2-1, with 12 bases lining up with TRBD1. The trim removed 7 bases at V and 9 bases at J, leaving 10 bases unmatched. CDR1 MDHEN and CDR2 SYDVKM come from the germline V gene. CDR3 size: 15 residues. CDR3 sequence: CASTSPGTGGGEQFF. The CDR3 coding sequence is TGTGCCAGCACCTCCCCCGGGACAGGGGGCGGTGAGCAGTTCTTC.

The chain uses TRBV30 and TRBJ2-3, with D possibly being TRBD1 or TRBD2 (5 bases each). V was pared by 3 bases and J by 4 bases, with 11 bases between. Germline values: CDR1 GTSNPN, CDR2 SVGIG (reference sequence). The CDR3 has 13 amino acids. The CDR3 sequence: CAWSPGTADTQYF. The DNA of the CDR3 is TGTGCCTGGAGCCCAGGGACCGCAGATACGCAGTATTTT.

The CDR3 spells CASRQQGNYNSPLHF. The DNA of the CDR3 is TGTGCCAGCAGGCAACAGGGGAACTATAATTCACCCCTCCACTTT. The genes are TRBV6-5 and TRBJ1-6; TRBD1 aligns across 7 bases. CDR1 and CDR2 (germline): MNHEY, SVGAGI. The CDR3 sequence is 15 residues long. V was clipped by 6 bases and J by 3 bases; unmatched bases: 5.

This chain uses TRBV3-1 with TRBJ2-5; D is unresolved. The CDR3 sequence is 14 residues long. With 1 base removed from V and 4 bases from J, the gap between germline ends came to 10 bases. The germline V gene has CDR1 LGHDT and CDR2 YNNKEL (reference sequence). The CDR3 DNA reads TGTGCCAGCAGCCAAGCAGGACGTAGAGAGACCCAGTACTTC. Protein product: CASSQAGRRETQYF.

This sequence joins TRBV27 and TRBJ1-1; D is undetermined. Germline CDR1 and CDR2: MNHEY and SMNVEV (reference sequence). The V end was cut by 3 bases, the J end by 4 bases, with 12 bases between. The CDR3 is 14 residues long. CDR3 in amino acids: CASSFSTASTEAFF. CDR3 nucleotide sequence: TGTGCCAGCAGTTTTTCGACCGCCTCCACTGAAGCTTTCTTT.

V gene TRBV27 combines with J gene TRBJ1-6; D is unclear. CDR1 is MNHEY and CDR2 is SMNVEV in the germline V gene (reference sequence). Trimming took 9 bases from V and 0 from J, leaving 18 bases between them. The CDR3 is made up of 17 amino acids. The CDR3 reads CASKQLLSSSYNSPLHF. Written as DNA, the CDR3 is TGTGCCAGTAAACAACTTCTATCGAGCTCCTATAATTCACCCCTCCACTTT.

V gene TRBV3-1 combines with J gene TRBJ1-1; D unclear. This CDR3 is 14 amino acids long. The germline gives CDR1 LGHDT, CDR2 YNNKEL (reference sequence). Trimming shortened V by 1 base and J by 0 bases, and 6 bases separated the two germline ends. The CDR3 sequence: CASSQVDLNTEAFF. CDR3 DNA: TGTGCCAGCAGCCAAGTCGATCTGAACACTGAAGCTTTCTTT.

The chain recombines TRBV5-4 with TRBJ1-2; D is uncertain. This CDR3 has 13 amino acids. Trimming removed 2 bases at V and 8 bases at J, with 13 bases between. Germline CDR1 reads SGHNT; CDR2 reads YYREEE (reference sequence). CDR3 amino acids: CASSFSGEGGYTF. The CDR3, as DNA: TGTGCCAGCAGCTTCAGCGGGGAAGGCGGCTACACCTTC. The full variable domain, with the rest looked up from reference TRBV5-4 and TRBJ1-2, is ETGVTQSPTHLIKTRGQQVTLRCSSQSGHNTVSWYQQALGQGPQFIFQYYREEENGRGNFPPRFSGLQFPNYSSELNVNALELDDSALYLCASSFSGEGGYTFGSGTRLTVV.

This chain uses TRBV3-1 with TRBJ2-7, with TRBD2 identical over 7 bases. The germline CDR1 and CDR2 sequences are LGHDT and YNNKEL (reference sequence). V lost 3 bases to trimming and J lost 3 bases; unmatched junction nucleotides: 5. The CDR3 runs 14 residues. CDR3 sequence: CASSHGLGGYEQYF. The CDR3 nucleotides read TGTGCCAGCAGCCACGGACTAGGAGGCTACGAGCAGTACTTC.

The rearrangement joins TRBV18 to TRBJ2-3; 13 nucleotides line up with TRBD2. The V and J ends lost 3 bases and 0 bases, in that order; junction bases with no gene match: 0. Germline V gene data show CDR1 as KGHSH and CDR2 as LQKENI. The CDR3 has 16 residues. The CDR3 bases are TGTGCCAGCTCACCGGGACTAGCGGGAAGCACAGATACGCAGTATTTT. Amino acids: CASSPGLAGSTDTQYF.

The rearrangement joins TRBV20-1 to TRBJ2-5, with 10 bases fitting TRBD2. Germline assignment: CDR1 DFQATT and CDR2 SNEGSKA (reference sequence). After removal of 0 bases from V and 4 bases from J, the junction contained 2 bases not matched to a gene. CDR3 length equals 14 residues. Here the CDR3 DNA reads TGCAGTGCTAGAGAGGAGCGGGGGGGAGAGACCCAGTACTTC. Its translation is CSAREERGGETQYF.

V gene TRBV6-2 or TRBV6-3 combines with J gene TRBJ1-5; tentatively, D is TRBD1 (6 bases). Trimming took off 1 base at V and 1 base at J, with 11 bases between the two ends. Germline loops: CDR1 MNHEY, CDR2 SVGEGT. CDR3 length equals 16 residues. Here the CDR3 reads CASSYWGRKSNQPQHF. The CDR3 DNA follows: TGTGCCAGCAGTTACTGGGGGCGAAAGAGCAATCAGCCCCAGCATTTT.

The chain recombines TRBV24-1 with TRBJ1-2; TRBD1 matches 10 bases. J gave up 3 bases and V 10 bases, and 13 bases lay outside the gene matches. Germline loops: CDR1 KGHDR, CDR2 SFDVKD. The CDR3 spans 16 residues. The CDR3 is CATAWDRGRLYYGYTF. As DNA, the CDR3 is TGTGCCACAGCTTGGGACAGGGGACGTCTGTACTATGGCTACACCTTC.

The V gene is TRBV27, the J gene TRBJ2-1; a weak D match, TRBD1 (6 bases). The CDR3 has 13 residues. The germline V gene has CDR1 MNHEY and CDR2 SMNVEV (reference sequence). Trimming left V 7 bases short and J 14 bases short, with 21 bases between. CDR3 sequence (DNA): TGTGCCAGCACACATGGACAGTCAGGTTTGGAGTTCTTC. This encodes CASTHGQSGLEFF.

The genes are TRBV7-8 and TRBJ2-3; weak D call: TRBD1 (5 bases). The CDR3 sequence is 14 residues long. V dropped 5 bases and J dropped 9 bases, with 18 bases sitting between them. Germline lookup yields CDR1 SGHVS and CDR2 FQNEAQ. The CDR3 DNA follows: TGTGCCAGCAGCCTAGGCCTCCAGGGTGAGACGCAGTATTTT. The encoded protein is CASSLGLQGETQYF.

The genes are TRBV29-1 and TRBJ2-1; D call uncertain. Germline V gene sequence: CDR1 SQVTM, CDR2 ANQGSEA. The CDR3 length is 11 residues. V dropped 7 bases and J dropped 4 bases, with 8 bases sitting between them. The CDR3, as DNA: TGCAGCGCGACGACGTACAATGAGCAGTTCTTC. Its protein product is CSATTYNEQFF.

This sequence joins TRBV15 and TRBJ2-1, with D perhaps TRBD1 (5 bases). The CDR3 is 16 amino acids. From germline, CDR1 is LNHNV and CDR2 YYDKDF (reference sequence). V lost 3 bases and J 4 bases, leaving 16 bases between the germline ends. CDR3 nucleotide sequence: TGTGCCACCAGCAGGATAGGGGTGATGAGATACAATGAGCAGTTCTTC. This encodes CATSRIGVMRYNEQFF.

V and J are TRBV7-2 and TRBJ1-2, with 8 bases lining up with TRBD1. With 6 bases clipped from V and 6 bases from J, the junction kept 6 bases outside the gene matches. CDR1 and CDR2 (germline): SGHTA, FQGNSA. The CDR3 has 13 amino acids. CDR3 in DNA: TGTGCCAGCAGACGGACAGGGACCGATGGCTACACCTTC. It yields the protein CASRRTGTDGYTF.

The chain links TRBV7-2 to TRBJ2-2, with D possibly called TRBD1 or TRBD2 (5 bases each). V dropped 4 bases and J dropped 1 base, with 13 bases sitting between them. Germline V lookup: CDR1 SGHTA, CDR2 FQGNSA. CDR3 size: 16 residues. The CDR3 region is CASSSRGTWNTGELFF. The CDR3 DNA is TGTGCCAGCAGCTCCCGAGGGACGTGGAACACCGGGGAGCTGTTTTTT.

This clonotype has only one observation. V is TRBV7-2 and J is TRBJ2-7, with D perhaps matching TRBD1 (5 bases). The CDR3 loop spans 16 amino acids. Per germline, CDR1 SGHTA and CDR2 FQGNSA. Trimming took off 0 bases at V and 1 base at J, with 13 bases between the two ends. CDR3 residues: CASSLAGPPNSYEQYF. The CDR3 DNA is TGTGCCAGCAGCTTAGCGGGGCCACCAAATTCCTACGAGCAGTACTTC.

The rearrangement links TRBV20-1 to TRBJ1-4, with D tentatively TRBD1 (5 bases). The CDR3 covers 12 residues. V lost 6 bases and J 10 bases, leaving 15 bases between the germline ends. Germline CDR1 reads DFQATT; CDR2 reads SNEGSKA (reference sequence). The CDR3 coding sequence is TGCAGTGCGCACCCGGGGCTTGGAAAACTGTTTTTT. This encodes CSAHPGLGKLFF.

The CDR3 nucleotides are TGTGCCAGCACCCTTGGACTAGGAATAGCAGGCTACACCTTC. It translates to CASTLGLGIAGYTF. This rearrangement joins TRBV21-1 to TRBJ1-2. TRBV21-1 is noted as a pseudogene. CDR3 length: 14 residues.